This T cell receptor (beta chain) appears in the sequencing data of a study of T cells in Graves' hyperthyroidism and ophthalmopathy. There were TCR beta CDR3 regions amplified from RNA transcripts. Researchers ran a first-round RT-PCR on the TCR CDR3 using the HTBI primer set. MiXCR was run by TCRdb on the multiplex PCR reads, yielding one entry per CDR3 protein. The repertoire has 250,000 to 300,000 distinct CDR3 sequences, roughly an eighth of them found once; the top ten carry under 8%. Germline assignment: CDR1 ENHRY and CDR2 SYGVKD. This CDR3 spans 13 amino acids. The ends were cut back, 2 bases at V and 6 bases at J, with 10 bases in the middle.

The rearrangement links TRBV10-3 to TRBJ1-1; D gene uncertain. This sequence originates from a woman between 40 and 50 years old with Graves' hyperthyroidism. The sample consisted of blood. The CDR3 DNA is TGTGCCATCAGTGAGCGGGTAAACGCTGAAGCTTTCTTT. Its protein product is CAISERVNAEAFF.